This T cell receptor beta chain originates from a study of T cell changes during pregnancy in multiple sclerosis. TCRdb's copy holds only in-frame clones and misses some; the assay was immunoSEQ multiplex PCR. The sample consists of 40,000 to 50,000 clones, less than 95% of them appearing once. Looked up from germline, CDR1 is GTSNPN and CDR2 is SVGIG (reference sequence). The V segment lost 0 bases and the J segment 5 bases; nucleotides outside the gene matches: 3. This CDR3 region has 14 residues. This clonotype originated in a female donor with multiple sclerosis, enrolled in a pregnancy study. The sample consisted of CD8+ T cells from peripheral blood mononuclear cells, taken in the first trimester of pregnancy. The chain combines TRBV30 with TRBJ1-5, with 8 nucleotides matching TRBD1. The CDR3, as DNA: TGTGCCTGGAGTGTAGGACAGGGTGATCAGCCCCAGCATTTT. This codes for CAWSVGQGDQPQHF. The whole variable domain, remainder taken from reference TRBV30 and TRBJ1-5, is SQTIHQWPATLVQPVGSPLSLECTVEGTSNPNLYWYRQAAGRGLQLLFYSVGIGQISSEVPQNLSASRPQDRQFILSSKKLLLSDSGFYLCAWSVGQGDQPQHFGDGTRLSIL.